This T cell receptor (beta chain) originates from a study of cytomegalovirus exposure and HLA in healthy donors. PCR used 60 Vbeta primers and 13 Jbeta primers. Generated by immunoSEQ multiplex PCR, the TCRdb table keeps only in-frame clones and is missing some. Among roughly 83,000 clones listed, roughly 75% were seen once. The specimen was PBMCs. The TCR sequence derives from a man aged 55 to 70 in good health and CMV-seronegative.

CDR3 DNA sequence: TGTGCCAGCAGCTTCGACACAGGGTACACTGAAGCTTTCTTT. It codes for CASSFDTGYTEAFF. The chain has TRBV9 and TRBJ1-1; D may be TRBD1 (6 bases). The V gene's germline CDR1 is SGDLS and CDR2 YYNGEE. There are 14 residues in the CDR3. Trimming left V 4 bases short and J 3 bases short, with 13 bases between.